The 31 T cell receptor beta chains below were found in one sample sequenced in a study of blood T cell repertoires in COVID-19. The table came from immunoSEQ multiplex PCR; TCRdb's copy has only in-frame clones and leaves some out. The data contain a few hundred thousand clones, roughly 86% of them seen just once; the ten biggest clones take up less than 3.5%. Sequencing used PBMCs or T cells enriched from blood (not recorded which). The receptors come from a woman between 45 and 65 years old who had been exposed to COVID-19.

This chain uses TRBV5-1 with TRBJ2-1; 9 nucleotides align to TRBD1. V gave up 4 bases and J gave up 8 bases; unmatched junction bases: 7. The germline V gene encodes CDR1 SGHRS and CDR2 YFSETQ. The CDR3 covers 14 residues. CDR3 sequence (DNA): TGCGCCAGCAGCACCCCGGGACAGGGCGATGAGCAGTTCTTC. This gives the protein CASSTPGQGDEQFF. Filled out from reference TRBV5-1 and TRBJ2-1, the complete variable domain reads KAGVTQTPRYLIKTRGQQVTLSCSPISGHRSVSWYQQTPGQGLQFLFEYFSETQRNKGNFPGRFSGRQFSNSRSEMNVSTLELGDSALYLCASSTPGQGDEQFFGPGTRLTVL.

The rearrangement links TRBV23-1 to TRBJ1-5; 8 nucleotides match TRBD1. TRBV23-1 is classed as an ORF, of uncertain function. Trimming at V came to 4 bases and at J to 0 bases, leaving 17 bases not matched to a gene. CDR3 length equals 20 residues. CDR3 coding DNA: TGCGCCAGCAGTCTAAGCGAAACCCAAGAGGACAGGGATAGCAATCAGCCCCAGCATTTT. This sequence encodes CASSLSETQEDRDSNQPQHF.

The gene calls are TRBV11-3 and TRBJ1-3; no clear D. Between the trimmed V and J ends, which lost 0 bases and 7 bases, there was a span of 7 bases. Germline V gene lookup returns CDR1 SGHNT and CDR2 YENEEA. The CDR3 consists of 13 residues. The CDR3 is CASSLDRDNTIYF. The CDR3 DNA reads TGTGCCAGCAGCTTAGATCGGGATAACACCATATATTTT.

The V and J genes are TRBV27 and TRBJ2-1, with 8 positions matching TRBD2. Germline trimming cut 4 bases from V and 0 bases from J; bases unmatched to any gene: 5. This CDR3 has 16 residues. CDR1 is MNHEY and CDR2 is SMNVEV in the germline V gene (reference sequence). The CDR3 protein is CASSSGLGYSYNEQFF. The CDR3 nucleotides read TGTGCCAGCAGTTCGGGACTAGGATACTCCTACAATGAGCAGTTCTTC.

This clone has a single count. This chain connects TRBV28 to TRBJ2-1; TRBD2 aligns across 7 bases. The germline V gene encodes CDR1 MDHEN and CDR2 SYDVKM. CDR3 size: 15 residues. Trimming cost V 3 bases and J 4 bases; bases outside gene matches: 6. In DNA, the CDR3 is TGTGCCAGCAGTTTGGGAGGGAGAAGGTACAATGAGCAGTTCTTC. It yields the protein CASSLGGRRYNEQFF.

The V call is TRBV10-2, the J call TRBJ2-7; possibly TRBD1 for D (6 bases). Germline V gives CDR1 WSHSY, CDR2 SAAADI. The ends were cut back, 2 bases at V and 1 base at J, with 9 bases in the middle. The CDR3 consists of 14 residues. CDR3 DNA sequence: TGCGCCAGCAGTGAGCCGGACAGATCCTACGAGCAGTACTTC. Translation: CASSEPDRSYEQYF.

The chain combines TRBV30 with TRBJ1-4; D uncertain. This CDR3 has 14 amino acids. V was cut by 0 bases and J by 4 bases, with 9 bases left in between. CDR1 is GTSNPN and CDR2 is SVGIG in the germline V gene (reference sequence). CDR3 sequence: CAWSVSMLNEKLFF. The CDR3 DNA follows: TGTGCCTGGAGTGTAAGCATGCTTAATGAAAAACTGTTTTTT.

The chain recombines TRBV2 with TRBJ1-4, with 8 bases lining up with TRBD1. With 6 bases clipped from V and 11 bases from J, the junction kept 8 bases outside the gene matches. This CDR3 has 13 amino acids. CDR1 is SNHLY and CDR2 is FYNNEI in the germline V gene. The CDR3 is CASSPNRGEKLFF. As DNA, the CDR3 is TGTGCCAGCAGCCCGAACAGGGGGGAGAAACTGTTTTTT.

This clone appeared a single time. The rearrangement uses TRBV28 and TRBJ1-2; 8 nucleotides line up with TRBD1. J was trimmed by 8 bases and V by 6 bases; bases with no gene match: 17. This CDR3 has 16 amino acids. The germline V gene encodes CDR1 MDHEN and CDR2 SYDVKM. The CDR3 nucleotides read TGTGCCAGCAGGGACGGGACAGGAGAGGGGATGAGGGGCTACACCTTC. Amino acid sequence: CASRDGTGEGMRGYTF.

The chain links TRBV7-8 to TRBJ1-5; 7 nucleotides match TRBD1. This CDR3 contains 18 residues. Germline V CDR1 and CDR2: SGHVS, FQNEAQ. J was trimmed by 5 bases and V by 2 bases; bases with no gene match: 15. The CDR3: CASSLYLRAAGGDQPQHF. Written as DNA, the CDR3 is TGTGCCAGCAGCTTATATCTCCGGGCAGCAGGGGGTGATCAGCCCCAGCATTTT.

The chain couples TRBV5-1 to TRBJ1-3; TRBD1 matches 8 bases. Germline CDR1 is SGHRS and CDR2 is YFSETQ. V was clipped by 2 bases and J by 2 bases; unmatched bases: 0. The CDR3 length is 14 residues. CDR3 DNA sequence: TGCGCCAGCAGCTTACAGGGGGCTGGAAACACCATATATTTT. Residues: CASSLQGAGNTIYF. Supplemented by reference TRBV5-1 and TRBJ1-3, the full variable domain reads KAGVTQTPRYLIKTRGQQVTLSCSPISGHRSVSWYQQTPGQGLQFLFEYFSETQRNKGNFPGRFSGRQFSNSRSEMNVSTLELGDSALYLCASSLQGAGNTIYFGEGSWLTVV.

The chain couples TRBV5-6 to TRBJ2-4; TRBD1 matches at 7 bases. The CDR3 length is 15 residues. The V segment lost 3 bases and the J segment 1 base; nucleotides outside the gene matches: 4. The V gene's germline CDR1 is SGHDT and CDR2 YYEEEE. The CDR3 reads CASSYLQGAKNIQYF. Written as DNA, the CDR3 is TGTGCCAGCAGCTACCTACAGGGGGCCAAAAACATTCAGTACTTC.

The chain employs TRBV27 and TRBJ2-1, with unresolved D. V lost 6 bases and J 5 bases, leaving 8 bases between the germline ends. The CDR3 is 12 residues long. From germline, CDR1 is MNHEY and CDR2 SMNVEV (reference sequence). CDR3 amino acids: CASSRRNNEQFF. DNA for the CDR3: TGTGCCAGCAGCCGGAGAAACAATGAGCAGTTCTTC.

This clone has only one observation. This chain links TRBV30 with TRBJ1-1, with 9 positions matching TRBD1. Germline values: CDR1 GTSNPN, CDR2 SVGIG (reference sequence). V shed 5 bases, J shed 5 bases, and the junction held 6 bases outside the gene matches. The CDR3 runs 13 residues. CDR3 region: CAWAGQGKTEAFF. The CDR3 region has the DNA TGTGCCTGGGCTGGACAGGGGAAAACTGAAGCTTTCTTT. The full variable domain, with the rest looked up from reference TRBV30 and TRBJ1-1, is SQTIHQWPATLVQPVGSPLSLECTVEGTSNPNLYWYRQAAGRGLQLLFYSVGIGQISSEVPQNLSASRPQDRQFILSSKKLLLSDSGFYLCAWAGQGKTEAFFGQGTRLTVV.

The rearrangement links TRBV5-6 to TRBJ2-2; a possible D gene is TRBD1 (6 bases). This CDR3 comprises 16 residues. Germline V gives CDR1 SGHDT, CDR2 YYEEEE. Trimming stripped 1 base from V and 3 bases from J, with 13 bases between. CDR3 in amino acids: CASSLWQGLYTGELFF. CDR3 in DNA: TGTGCCAGCAGCTTGTGGCAGGGGCTTTACACCGGGGAGCTGTTTTTT. Complete variable domain (other parts from reference TRBV5-6 and TRBJ2-2): DAGVTQSPTHLIKTRGQQVTLRCSPKSGHDTVSWYQQALGQGPQFIFQYYEEEERQRGNFPDRFSGHQFPNYSSELNVNALLLGDSALYLCASSLWQGLYTGELFFGEGSRLTVL.

This clone was recorded once. The rearrangement joins TRBV5-1 to TRBJ2-1; a possible D gene is TRBD2 (5 bases). The CDR3 loop spans 15 amino acids. V lost 4 bases and J lost 5, with 16 bases in between. The V gene's germline CDR1 is SGHRS and CDR2 YFSETQ. The CDR3 loop is CASSLREGSDNEQFF. In DNA form, the CDR3 reads TGCGCCAGCAGCCTCCGAGAGGGATCCGACAATGAGCAGTTCTTC. Filled out from reference TRBV5-1 and TRBJ2-1, the complete variable domain reads KAGVTQTPRYLIKTRGQQVTLSCSPISGHRSVSWYQQTPGQGLQFLFEYFSETQRNKGNFPGRFSGRQFSNSRSEMNVSTLELGDSALYLCASSLREGSDNEQFFGPGTRLTVL.

This chain connects TRBV28 to TRBJ1-5; D uncertain. Per the germline V gene, CDR1 is MDHEN and CDR2 is SYDVKM. Trimming took off 4 bases at V and 3 bases at J, with 7 bases between the two ends. The CDR3 totals 13 residues. CDR3 coding DNA: TGTGCCAGCAGTTATGACACCAATCAGCCCCAGCATTTT. As protein: CASSYDTNQPQHF.

V and J are TRBV25-1 and TRBJ2-1; 8 positions match TRBD1. The CDR3 runs to 16 residues. The J segment lost 2 bases and the V segment lost 1 base, leaving 4 bases of the junction unmatched. Germline V gene lookup returns CDR1 MGHDK and CDR2 SYGVNS. Here the CDR3 reads CASSEFTGGTYNEQFF. CDR3 nucleotides: TGTGCCAGCAGTGAATTTACAGGGGGGACCTACAATGAGCAGTTCTTC.

The genes are TRBV7-9 and TRBJ1-1; tentative D call: TRBD1 (5 bases). V gave up 5 bases and J gave up 4 bases, with 8 bases separating them. Per germline, CDR1 SEHNR and CDR2 FQNEAQ (reference sequence). The CDR3 extends over 12 amino acids. CDR3 residues: CASSRQSTEAFF. For the CDR3, the DNA is TGTGCCAGCAGCCGACAGAGCACTGAAGCTTTCTTT. Filled out from reference TRBV7-9 and TRBJ1-1, the complete variable domain reads DTGVSQNPRHKITKRGQNVTFRCDPISEHNRLYWYRQTLGQGPEFLTYFQNEAQLEKSRLLSDRFSAERPKGSFSTLEIQRTEQGDSAMYLCASSRQSTEAFFGQGTRLTVV.

The chain combines TRBV5-1 with TRBJ2-5; D not resolved. The CDR3 totals 13 residues. From germline, CDR1 is SGHRS and CDR2 YFSETQ. Trimming removed 0 bases at V and 4 bases at J, with 7 bases between. CDR3 nucleotide sequence: TGCGCCAGCAGCTTGGAACGCAGAGAGACCCAGTACTTC. The encoded protein is CASSLERRETQYF.

V gene TRBV27 combines with J gene TRBJ2-7; TRBD1 agrees at 7 bases. This CDR3 contains 14 residues. J gave up 3 bases and V 5 bases, and 7 bases lay outside the gene matches. CDR1 and CDR2 from the germline V gene are MNHEY and SMNVEV (reference sequence). The CDR3 is CASSLTQGIYEQYF. The DNA for the CDR3 is TGTGCCAGCAGTCTCACACAGGGGATCTACGAGCAGTACTTC.

The V and J genes are TRBV10-3 and TRBJ1-2, with a weak D call TRBD1 (6 bases). Trimming removed 4 bases at V and 8 bases at J, with 17 bases between. Germline lookup yields CDR1 ENHRY and CDR2 SYGVKD. The CDR3 totals 14 residues. The CDR3 DNA reads TGTGCCATCAGTGCCCTGGGGGGGCAGGACGGCTACACCTTC. Protein product: CAISALGGQDGYTF.

Comments on this clone: The germline gene is not matched at one end of the junction; a read error may be the cause. V and J are TRBV15 and TRBJ1-4, with D possibly matching TRBD1 (5 bases). The V gene's germline CDR1 is LNHNV and CDR2 YYDKDF (reference sequence). The CDR3 extends over 13 amino acids. As DNA, the CDR3 is TGTGCCACCAGCAGGGGGGGACGACAAACACCGCGTTTT. This encodes CATSRGGRQTPRF.

This clone was picked up a small number of times. V is TRBV7-6 and J is TRBJ1-3; 7 bases are shared with TRBD1. The V segment lost 1 base and the J segment 0 bases; nucleotides outside the gene matches: 0. This CDR3 contains 15 residues. Germline V gene sequence: CDR1 SGHVS, CDR2 FNYEAQ. The CDR3 here is CASSLEGASGNTIYF. For the CDR3, the DNA is TGTGCCAGCAGCTTAGAGGGGGCCTCTGGAAACACCATATATTTT.

The chain carries TRBV19 and TRBJ2-5, with a weak D call TRBD2 (6 bases). Germline values: CDR1 LNHDA, CDR2 SQIVND (reference sequence). Trimming left V 5 bases short and J 1 base short, with 17 bases between. This CDR3 contains 16 residues. CDR3 sequence (DNA): TGTGCCAGTAGTCATGGGGGAATGGGAGGCCAAGAGACCCAGTACTTC. This translates into CASSHGGMGGQETQYF. Full variable domain (outside the CDR3, taken from reference TRBV19 and TRBJ2-5): DGGITQSPKYLFRKEGQNVTLSCEQNLNHDAMYWYRQDPGQGLRLIYYSQIVNDFQKGDIAEGYSVSREKKESFPLTVTSAQKNPTAFYLCASSHGGMGGQETQYFGPGTRLLVL.

V usage is TRBV5-1 and J usage is TRBJ2-1; 12 bases are shared with TRBD2. The ends lost 8 bases at V and 4 bases at J; junction bases unmatched: 4. Germline CDR1 SGHRS, CDR2 YFSETQ. The CDR3 has 14 residues. The CDR3 sequence: CASKTSGGYNEQFF. The DNA of the CDR3 is TGCGCCAGTAAAACTAGCGGGGGGTACAATGAGCAGTTCTTC.

The V gene is TRBV21-1, the J gene TRBJ2-7; the table's D call, TRBD1, has no DNA check behind it. TRBV21-1 is deemed a pseudogene. The CDR3 is made up of 15 amino acids. The CDR3 sequence: CASTRQGGWSDEQYF. DNA of the CDR3: TGTGCCAGCACCCGACAGGGAGGTTGGTCTGACGAGCAGTACTTC.

The chain is built from TRBV3-1 (or the pseudogene TRBV3-2) and TRBJ2-5, with 11 bases that match TRBD2. Germline V gene lookup returns CDR1 LGHDT and CDR2 YNNKEL (reference sequence). Germline trimming cut 5 bases from V and 13 bases from J; bases unmatched to any gene: 12. CDR3 length equals 14 residues. This CDR3 is CASSLSLAGGSLYF. The CDR3 bases are TGTGCCAGCAGCTTGTCCCTAGCGGGGGGCTCCTTGTACTTC.

Note on this clone: At one boundary the junction diverges from the germline segment, which might be a read error. This chain joins TRBV30 and TRBJ2-7; tentatively, D is TRBD2 (5 bases). The germline V gene has CDR1 GTSNPN and CDR2 SVGIG (reference sequence). The CDR3 runs 13 residues. In DNA, the CDR3 is TGTGCCTGGTCGAAGGAGGACTCCGACCGGAAGAGTTTC. Translated: CAWSKEDSDRKSF.

J is TRBJ1-1 and V is TRBV10-3, with TRBD1 matching over 7 bases. With 9 bases clipped from V and 2 bases from J, the junction kept 6 bases outside the gene matches. CDR1 ENHRY and CDR2 SYGVKD come from the germline V gene. The CDR3 has 13 amino acids. This CDR3 reads CAIAGTANTEAFF. CDR3 coding DNA: TGTGCCATTGCCGGGACAGCAAACACTGAAGCTTTCTTT.

The chain employs TRBV5-1 and TRBJ2-3; 12 bases agree with TRBD2. The germline V gene encodes CDR1 SGHRS and CDR2 YFSETQ. This CDR3 contains 15 residues. The J segment lost 2 bases and the V segment lost 4 bases, leaving 2 bases of the junction unmatched. The CDR3 DNA follows: TGCGCCAGCAGCCGACTAGCGGGGGACACAGATACGCAGTATTTT. Protein: CASSRLAGDTDTQYF.